This entry lists 27 T cell receptor beta chains sequenced from one sample in a study of blood T cell repertoires in COVID-19. The table came from immunoSEQ multiplex PCR; TCRdb's copy has only in-frame clones and leaves some out. The sample has around 500,000 clones; around 85% are singletons. The sample taken for sequencing was peripheral blood. These receptor sequences come from a human donor in a cohort sampled during active COVID-19.

This CDR3 reads CASSSTDQLMNTEAFF. CDR3 coding DNA: TGTGCCAGCAGCTCAACAGACCAGCTCATGAACACTGAAGCTTTCTTT. This chain links TRBV7-9 with TRBJ1-1; D uncertain. CDR3 length equals 16 residues. Germline CDR1 is SEHNR and CDR2 is FQNEAQ (reference sequence). V gave up 4 bases and J gave up 0 bases, with 15 bases separating them.

There are a few counts of this clone. The chain recombines TRBV10-3 with TRBJ1-1; 8 bases match TRBD1. Trimming at V came to 6 bases and at J to 5 bases, leaving 5 bases not matched to a gene. The CDR3 has 13 amino acids. Germline-derived CDR1 and CDR2 are ENHRY and SYGVKD. This CDR3 reads CAIRTGVYTEAFF. CDR3 coding DNA: TGTGCCATCAGGACAGGGGTGTATACTGAAGCTTTCTTT.

This chain uses TRBV19 with TRBJ2-7; TRBD1 agrees at 7 bases. This CDR3 has 18 residues. Germline V gene sequence: CDR1 LNHDA, CDR2 SQIVND (reference sequence). Losses at the gene ends were 0 bases for V and 0 bases for J; bases not matched to a gene: 11. The CDR3 DNA sequence: TGTGCCAGTAGTATAGATCTCCGGCGACAGGGCCTCTCCTACGAGCAGTACTTC. Protein product: CASSIDLRRQGLSYEQYF.

This rearrangement joins TRBV30 to TRBJ2-3, with TRBD2 matching 9 bases. This CDR3 is 15 amino acids long. V shed 2 bases, J shed 11 bases, and the junction held 14 bases outside the gene matches. Per germline, CDR1 GTSNPN and CDR2 SVGIG (reference sequence). CDR3 DNA: TGTGCCTGGAGTCTTTCGGCGGGAGGGCCTACCATGCAGTATTTT. Amino acid sequence: CAWSLSAGGPTMQYF.

This chain uses TRBV30 with TRBJ1-5, with TRBD1 matching 8 bases. Trimming removed 0 bases from V and 4 bases from J; junction bases left unmatched: 5. The length of the CDR3 is 15 residues. CDR1 and CDR2 from the germline V gene are GTSNPN and SVGIG (reference sequence). The DNA for the CDR3 is TGTGCCTGGAGTGTAGGTGACAGGGGTAATCAGCCCCAGCATTTT. This translates into CAWSVGDRGNQPQHF.

This clone was counted once. The chain has TRBV19 and TRBJ1-5, with 7 bases matching TRBD1. After removal of 5 bases from V and 10 bases from J, the junction contained 11 bases not matched to a gene. Per the germline V gene, CDR1 is LNHDA and CDR2 is SQIVND (reference sequence). The CDR3 has 14 amino acids. The CDR3 reads CASSPQRGPFPQHF. CDR3 in DNA: TGTGCCAGTAGTCCCCAAAGGGGGCCCTTCCCCCAGCATTTT.

In this sample, this clone turned up a few times. The chain has TRBV6-5 and TRBJ2-2; D is possibly TRBD1 (5 bases). CDR3 size: 15 residues. Germline CDR1 and CDR2: MNHEY and SVGAGI. The V end was cut by 7 bases, the J end by 4 bases, with 16 bases between. For the CDR3, the DNA is TGTGCCAGCACCTCCTTGGGGCTGACCACCGGGGAGCTGTTTTTT. Translating it yields CASTSLGLTTGELFF.

The chain combines TRBV9 with TRBJ1-6; tentative D call: TRBD1 (5 bases). Germline CDR1 reads SGDLS; CDR2 reads YYNGEE. The CDR3 extends over 15 amino acids. V lost 4 bases to trimming and J lost 6 bases, with 14 bases between them. The DNA for the CDR3 is TGTGCCAGCAGCCCCGGTGTAGGGGTTAATTCACCCCTCCACTTT. Protein: CASSPGVGVNSPLHF.

This clone is a singleton in its sample. The V call is TRBV30, the J call TRBJ1-3; 7 bases agree with TRBD1. The germline V gene encodes CDR1 GTSNPN and CDR2 SVGIG (reference sequence). Trimming took 0 bases from V and 6 from J; bases not matched to a gene: 5. There are 14 residues in the CDR3. The chain's CDR3 is CAWSVTGQKNTIYF. The CDR3 nucleotides are TGTGCCTGGAGTGTAACGGGACAGAAAAACACCATATATTTT.

V usage is TRBV6-8 and J usage is TRBJ2-7, with D perhaps TRBD1 (5 bases). V lost 6 bases and J 2 bases, leaving 11 bases between the germline ends. The CDR3 spans 13 residues. Looked up from germline, CDR1 is MNHGY and CDR2 is SAAAGT. In DNA form, the CDR3 reads TGTGCCAGCAGCTATGACAGCACCTACGAGCAGTACTTC. This codes for CASSYDSTYEQYF.

The rearrangement links TRBV12-3 or TRBV12-4 to TRBJ2-1; no clear D. This CDR3 has 11 residues. Deletions cut 5 bases from V and 7 bases from J, with 6 bases between. Here the CDR3 DNA reads TGTGCCAGCAGTCGTGTAAATGAGCAGTTCTTC. Translated: CASSRVNEQFF.

The V gene is TRBV27, the J gene TRBJ1-4; 8 nucleotides agree with TRBD1. This CDR3 has 15 residues. After removal of 4 bases from V and 4 bases from J, the junction contained 5 bases not matched to a gene. Looked up from germline, CDR1 is MNHEY and CDR2 is SMNVEV (reference sequence). The CDR3 loop is CASSSTGEGNEKLFF. The CDR3 nucleotides read TGTGCCAGCAGTTCGACAGGGGAGGGTAATGAAAAACTGTTTTTT.

The chain carries TRBV25-1 and TRBJ2-3; D unclear. Trimming pared 3 bases from V and 1 base from J, leaving 8 bases between. The CDR3 loop spans 14 amino acids. Germline V CDR1 and CDR2: MGHDK, SYGVNS. The CDR3 nucleotides read TGTGCCAGCAGTGATGTACCGGGCACAGATACGCAGTATTTT. Amino acid sequence: CASSDVPGTDTQYF.

The rearrangement uses TRBV24-1 and TRBJ2-2, with TRBD1 as a possible D gene (6 bases). The V end lost 2 bases, the J end lost 7 bases, and 13 bases lay between the germline ends. Germline V gene data show CDR1 as KGHDR and CDR2 as SFDVKD. This CDR3 spans 15 amino acids. CDR3 region: CATSDWTDQYGELFF. The CDR3 coding sequence is TGTGCCACCAGTGATTGGACAGACCAATACGGGGAGCTGTTTTTT.

The chain recombines TRBV6-5 with TRBJ1-5, with D possibly being TRBD1 (6 bases). Trimming stripped 6 bases from V and 2 bases from J, with 14 bases between. CDR1 is MNHEY and CDR2 is SVGAGI in the germline V gene. The CDR3 runs 15 residues. Written as DNA, the CDR3 is TGTGCCAGCAGCTCAACAGGGACGGGCAATCAGCCCCAGCATTTT. Protein product: CASSSTGTGNQPQHF.

This chain connects TRBV7-8 to TRBJ1-6, with D uncertain. Germline V gene sequence: CDR1 SGHVS, CDR2 FQNEAQ. The CDR3 loop spans 15 amino acids. V gave up 5 bases and J gave up 4 bases, with 12 bases separating them. The CDR3 coding sequence is TGTGCCAGCAGCCCCCGCCAGGCATATAATTCACCCCTCCACTTT. As protein: CASSPRQAYNSPLHF.

V usage is TRBV12-3 or TRBV12-4 and J usage is TRBJ1-5, with a tentative D call TRBD1 (6 bases). V was trimmed by 4 bases and J by 9 bases, leaving 7 bases between them. The CDR3 totals 11 residues. The CDR3 DNA reads TGTGCCAGCAGTTCAGGGGCGCCCCAGCATTTT. Its translation: CASSSGAPQHF.

Note on this clone: Germline and junction disagree at one end, which may indicate a read error. V and J are TRBV18 and TRBJ1-4; 7 nucleotides line up with TRBD1. CDR3 length: 14 amino acids. Germline CDR1 is KGHSH and CDR2 is LQKENI. Here the CDR3 DNA reads TGTGCCAGCTCACAGGGGGCCGCTAAGGAAAAACTGTTTTTT. Its protein is CASSQGAAKEKLFF.

The rearrangement links TRBV19 to TRBJ1-3; possibly TRBD1 for D (6 bases). Germline assignment: CDR1 LNHDA and CDR2 SQIVND (reference sequence). This CDR3 has 13 amino acids. Trimming removed 5 bases at V and 8 bases at J, with 13 bases between. This CDR3 reads CASSRQGSYTIYF. CDR3 sequence (DNA): TGTGCCAGTAGTCGCCAGGGGAGTTACACCATATATTTT.

There are a few counts of this clone. The CDR3, as DNA: TGTGCCAGCAGCTTAGGCGCGGCCAACACTGAAGCTTTCTTT. Translation: CASSLGAANTEAFF. The rearrangement uses TRBV11-3 and TRBJ1-1, with D hard to call. CDR1 and CDR2 (germline): SGHNT, YENEEA. V was trimmed by 1 base and J by 2 bases, leaving 8 bases between them. This CDR3 has 14 residues.

The chain employs TRBV15 and TRBJ1-2, with D uncertain. Trimming left V 3 bases short and J 8 bases short, with 7 bases between. The CDR3 runs 11 residues. Germline-derived CDR1 and CDR2 are LNHNV and YYDKDF (reference sequence). The CDR3 region is CATSSDTGYTF. Here the CDR3 DNA reads TGTGCCACCAGCAGCGACACCGGCTACACCTTC.

V and J are TRBV4-3 and TRBJ2-7; 9 bases map to TRBD2. The J segment lost 5 bases and the V segment lost 4 bases, leaving 9 bases of the junction unmatched. The CDR3 spans 15 residues. Germline loops: CDR1 LGHNA, CDR2 YSLEER. The CDR3 coding sequence is TGCGCCAGCAGCCCTCAATCTAGCGGGACTAACGAGCAGTACTTC. It encodes CASSPQSSGTNEQYF.

V and J are TRBV30 and TRBJ1-1, with 11 bases identical to TRBD1. The germline gives CDR1 GTSNPN, CDR2 SVGIG (reference sequence). The CDR3 consists of 14 residues. Unmatched junction bases numbered 9, after V lost 2 bases and J lost 10 bases. The CDR3: CAWSKGQGDSGAFF. Written as DNA, the CDR3 is TGTGCCTGGAGTAAGGGACAGGGGGATAGCGGAGCTTTCTTT.

The chain recombines TRBV19 with TRBJ1-3, with D uncertain. The V and J ends lost 6 bases and 4 bases respectively, with 16 bases between them. CDR1 and CDR2 (germline): LNHDA, SQIVND (reference sequence). The CDR3 extends over 15 amino acids. The CDR3 loop is CASREGPAHGNTIYF. The CDR3 DNA is TGTGCCAGTAGAGAGGGCCCGGCCCACGGAAACACCATATATTTT.

This chain uses TRBV3-1 (or the pseudogene TRBV3-2) with TRBJ2-1, with a weak D call TRBD2 (6 bases). The ends were cut back, 0 bases at V and 0 bases at J, with 12 bases in the middle. The germline gives CDR1 LGHDT, CDR2 YNNKEL (reference sequence). The CDR3 consists of 17 residues. CDR3 in amino acids: CASSQDLAEGSYNEQFF. CDR3 DNA: TGTGCCAGCAGCCAAGATTTGGCGGAGGGCTCCTACAATGAGCAGTTCTTC.

The J gene is TRBJ2-6, the V gene TRBV5-1, with TRBD1 matching 11 bases. Losses at the gene ends were 0 bases for V and 0 bases for J; bases not matched to a gene: 2. This CDR3 has 18 amino acids. Germline assignment: CDR1 SGHRS and CDR2 YFSETQ. CDR3 amino acids: CASSLGTGGSSGANVLTF. The CDR3 region has the DNA TGCGCCAGCAGCTTGGGGACAGGGGGCAGCTCTGGGGCCAACGTCCTGACTTTC.

The genes are TRBV30 and TRBJ2-7; 11 bases are shared with TRBD1. This CDR3 is 15 amino acids long. After removal of 0 bases from V and 4 bases from J, the junction contained 5 bases not matched to a gene. Germline CDR1 reads GTSNPN; CDR2 reads SVGIG (reference sequence). The CDR3 loop is CAWSVGDRGRYEQYF. The CDR3 DNA reads TGTGCCTGGAGTGTGGGGGACAGGGGGAGATACGAGCAGTACTTC.